This is a list of T cell receptor beta chains from one sample in a study of response to subunit inactivated influenza vaccine. TCRdb re-analysed the RT-PCR reads in MiXCR, keeping a single row per CDR3 protein. Here the sample spans 500,000 to 550,000 distinct CDR3 sequences, roughly 8.2% being singletons. The specimen was PBMCs from blood, collected approximately 25 months after vaccination. These TCRs come from a man between 50 and 75 years old who received an inactivated influenza vaccine. Each CDR3 is given with its conserved first and last residue. The D gene is left open where the match is weak. Rows may omit the clone size; those that give it use once, few, many or a size class.

>TRBJ2-2|medium-sized|NA|TRBV9
CASSTKGELFF
TGTGCCAGCAGCACCAAAGGGGAGCTGTTTTTT
>TRBJ1-1|NA|NA|TRBV6-5
CASSYYGYTEAFF
TGTGCCAGCAGTTACTACGGGTACACTGAAGCTTTCTTT
>TRBJ2-3|NA|TRBD2|TRBV5-6
CASSSGLADTDTQYF
TGTGCCAGCAGCTCGGGACTAGCGGACACAGATACGCAGTATTTT
>TRBJ2-2|few|NA|TRBV7-9
CASSGNANTGELFF
TGTGCCAGCAGCGGAAATGCGAACACCGGGGAGCTGTTTTTT
>TRBJ1-2|many|NA|TRBV14
CASSQSSNYGYTF
TGTGCCAGCAGCCAATCATCTAACTATGGCTACACCTTC
>TRBJ1-4|few|NA|TRBV15
CATSRDGTRTNEKLFF
TGTGCCACCAGCAGAGATGGGACACGCACTAATGAAAAACTGTTTTTT
>TRBJ1-2|few|TRBD1|TRBV25-1
CASGRTGGGYTF
TGTGCCAGCGGTCGGACAGGTGGTGGCTACACCTTC
>TRBJ2-7|few|NA|TRBV4-3
CASSQDSGQLREQYF
TGCGCCAGCAGCCAAGATAGTGGACAGTTACGCGAGCAGTACTTC
>TRBJ2-1|many|TRBD2|TRBV7-9
CASSLLAGGLYNEQFF
TGTGCCAGCAGCTTGCTAGCGGGAGGTCTCTACAATGAGCAGTTCTTC
>TRBJ2-1|many|TRBD2|TRBV12-3/TRBV12-4
CASSRLAGDNEQFF
TGTGCCAGCAGTCGGCTAGCGGGGGACAATGAGCAGTTCTTC
>TRBJ2-3|many|TRBD2|TRBV5-1
CASNSGVGPTDTQYF
TGCGCCAGCAATAGCGGGGTGGGGCCCACAGATACGCAGTATTTT
>TRBJ2-1|NA|NA|TRBV2
CASSGGLGGRPYNEQFF
TGTGCCAGCAGTGGAGGTTTGGGGGGCAGACCCTACAATGAGCAGTTCTTC
>TRBJ2-1|many|TRBD1|TRBV29-1
CSTRQGIYNEQFF
TGCAGCACCCGACAGGGGATATACAATGAGCAGTTCTTC
>TRBJ2-2|many|TRBD2|TRBV6-5
CASSYSPSGGHGELFF
TGTGCCAGCAGTTACTCACCTAGCGGGGGCCACGGGGAGCTGTTTTTT
>TRBJ2-5|few|TRBD1|TRBV7-7
CASSWTGLETQYF
TGTGCTAGCAGCTGGACAGGGTTAGAGACCCAGTACTTC
>TRBJ2-5|NA|NA|TRBV5-1
CASSILGADQETQYF
TGCGCCAGCAGCATACTAGGGGCGGATCAAGAGACCCAGTACTTC
>TRBJ2-5|few|NA|TRBV4-2
CASSQDRLAFETQYF
TGTGCCAGCAGCCAAGATCGACTGGCCTTTGAGACCCAGTACTTC
>TRBJ2-3|few|TRBD2|TRBV6-5
CASSYSSRSGRADTQYF
TGTGCCAGCAGTTACTCGTCTAGGAGCGGGAGAGCAGATACGCAGTATTTT
>TRBJ1-6|few|TRBD1|TRBV25-1
CASSESTGGFGSPLHF
TGTGCCAGCAGTGAATCGACAGGGGGCTTTGGTTCACCCCTCCACTTT
>TRBJ1-1|few|TRBD1|TRBV20-1
CSASGGQGYVEAFF
TGCAGTGCTAGCGGGGGACAGGGGTATGTTGAAGCTTTCTTT
>TRBJ2-1|many|NA|TRBV3-1
CASSQGEGVAYNEQFF
TGTGCCAGCAGCCAGGGTGAGGGGGTAGCCTACAATGAGCAGTTCTTC
>TRBJ1-5|few|TRBD1|TRBV6-2/TRBV6-3
CASSLGQRYSNQPQHF
TGTGCCAGCAGTTTGGGACAGCGGTATAGCAATCAGCCCCAGCATTTT
>TRBJ2-7|few|TRBD2|TRBV20-1
CSARPWTSSEQYF
TGCAGTGCCCGCCCCTGGACTAGTTCCGAGCAGTACTTC
>TRBJ2-5|few|NA|TRBV10-3
CAISGDQETQYF
TGTGCCATCAGTGGGGACCAAGAGACCCAGTACTTC
>TRBJ2-3|few|NA|TRBV7-2
CASSSRPETGNTQYF
TGTGCCAGCAGCTCCCGACCCGAGACAGGCAATACGCAGTATTTT
>TRBJ2-7|many|TRBD1|TRBV6-5
CASTDRVEQYF
TGTGCCAGCACCGACAGGGTCGAGCAGTACTTC
>TRBJ1-4|NA|NA|TRBV24-1
CATSETGQSEKLFF
TGTGCCACCAGTGAAACCGGACAGAGTGAAAAACTGTTTTTT
>TRBJ2-1|many|TRBD2|TRBV19
CASSTAGLAGKVNEQFF
TGTGCCAGTAGTACCGCGGGACTAGCGGGAAAAGTCAATGAGCAGTTCTTC
>TRBJ1-5|few|TRBD1|TRBV5-6
CASISPGTGQVNQPQHF
TGTGCCAGCATTTCTCCCGGGACAGGGCAAGTGAATCAGCCCCAGCATTTT
>TRBJ2-1|many|TRBD2|TRBV20-1
CSASREAGLFDEQFF
TGCAGTGCTAGTCGGGAAGCGGGACTCTTTGATGAGCAGTTCTTC
>TRBJ2-4|few|NA|TRBV7-8
CASSFGPFYLAKNIQYF
TGTGCCAGCAGCTTCGGACCATTTTATTTAGCCAAAAACATTCAGTACTTC
>TRBJ1-1|NA|NA|TRBV2
CASFLYMNTEAFF
TGTGCCAGCTTTCTATACATGAACACTGAAGCTTTCTTT
>TRBJ1-1|many|TRBD1|TRBV5-1
CASKTGQIGEAFF
TGCGCCAGCAAAACGGGACAGATTGGTGAAGCTTTCTTT
>TRBJ2-2|NA|NA|TRBV5-1
CASTHPENTGELFF
TGCGCCAGCACCCACCCCGAGAACACCGGGGAGCTGTTTTTT
>TRBJ2-7|few|TRBD2|TRBV20-1
CSAIGPGLASEQYF
TGCAGTGCAATAGGTCCGGGACTAGCTTCCGAGCAGTACTTC
>TRBJ2-7|few|NA|TRBV7-2
CASSLARLGGEQYF
TGTGCCAGCAGCTTAGCGCGGCTAGGGGGCGAGCAGTACTTC
>TRBJ1-2|few|NA|TRBV5-1
CASSLEGASNYGYTF
TGCGCCAGCAGCTTGGAGGGAGCCTCTAACTATGGCTACACCTTC
>TRBJ2-3|NA|TRBD2|TRBV27
CASSFYSGKSTDTQYF
TGTGCCAGCAGTTTCTATAGCGGGAAGAGCACAGATACGCAGTATTTT
>TRBJ2-1|few|TRBD2|TRBV24-1
CATSDQQRGGRNEQFF
TGTGCCACCAGTGATCAGCAGCGGGGGGGCCGCAATGAGCAGTTCTTC
>TRBJ2-7|NA|TRBD2|TRBV3-1
CASIGSGDPYEQYF
TGTGCCAGCATCGGAAGCGGGGACCCCTACGAGCAGTACTTC
>TRBJ1-6|many|TRBD1|TRBV12-3/TRBV12-4
CASRGTDLRNSPLHF
TGTGCCAGCAGAGGGACAGACCTTCGTAATTCACCCCTCCACTTT
>TRBJ2-2|few|TRBD2|TRBV12-3/TRBV12-4
CASSLPPAGETGELFF
TGTGCCAGCAGTTTACCCCCTGCGGGAGAAACCGGGGAGCTGTTTTTT
>TRBJ2-1|few|TRBD1|TRBV5-1
CASSLLGQGPREQFF
TGCGCCAGCAGCTTGCTTGGACAGGGGCCTCGGGAGCAGTTCTTC
>TRBJ2-1|many|TRBD2|TRBV12-3/TRBV12-4
CASRPTSGGYNEQFF
TGTGCCAGCAGGCCAACTAGCGGGGGCTACAATGAGCAGTTCTTC
>TRBJ2-2|few|NA|TRBV7-9
CASSLVVLASAGELFF
TGTGCCAGCAGCTTAGTAGTACTAGCTTCCGCCGGGGAGCTGTTTTTT
>TRBJ1-5|many|NA|TRBV6-2/TRBV6-3
CASRRPGGSNQPQHF
TGTGCCAGCAGGCGCCCAGGCGGTAGCAATCAGCCCCAGCATTTT
>TRBJ1-1|few|NA|TRBV3-1
CASSPTGTYNTEAFF
TGTGCCAGCAGCCCCACCGGGACATATAACACTGAAGCTTTCTTT
>TRBJ2-4|NA|NA|TRBV3-1
CASSQDGRGLAKNIQYF
TGTGCCAGCAGCCAAGATGGGAGGGGGCTTGCCAAAAACATTCAGTACTTC
>TRBJ2-7|many|TRBD1|TRBV5-1
CASSLELQGNEQYF
TGCGCCAGCAGCTTGGAATTACAGGGGAACGAGCAGTACTTC
>TRBJ2-6|NA|NA|TRBV7-3
CASSSGITGANVLTF
TGTGCCAGCAGCTCCGGGATCACCGGGGCCAACGTCCTGACTTTC
>TRBJ2-5|NA|TRBD2|TRBV4-3
CASSPSGVQETQYF
TGCGCCAGCAGCCCTAGCGGGGTCCAAGAGACCCAGTACTTC
>TRBJ1-1|few|NA|TRBV29-1
CSVTTGGTEAFF
TGCAGCGTTACTACGGGGGGCACTGAAGCTTTCTTT
>TRBJ1-2|NA|NA|TRBV10-3
CASSAAGYTF
TGTGCCTCTTCAGCTGCTGGCTACACCTTC
>TRBJ2-5|NA|TRBD2|TRBV29-1
CSVELLAEVQETQYF
TGCAGCGTTGAGTTGCTAGCGGAGGTCCAAGAGACCCAGTACTTC